The present TCR beta chain was sequenced within a study of T-cell reconstitution after alpha-beta-depleted transplantation in children. TCRbeta library preparation incorporated unique molecular identifiers. TCRdb independently ran MiXCR on the PCR reads; one entry per CDR3 protein. The repertoire holds hundreds of thousands of distinct CDR3 sequences, with roughly 24% as singletons. On this clonotype: Its specificity is unknown.

Study-wide results and caveats: Newly produced T cells mostly provided counts and TCRbeta diversity after one year, as hyperexpanded clones declined. Surviving thymic progenitors and recipient T cells were the source of high TCRbeta diversity at day 60 in some patients. As was reported, about two months after transplant, alpha-beta T cells came from several hundred expanded graft clones.

J lost 7 bases, V lost 0 bases, and 4 bases had no gene match. From germline, CDR1 is SGHRS and CDR2 YFSETQ. The CDR3 contains 15 residues. The sequence was obtained from a boy less than two years old who had a stem cell transplant for acute myeloid leukemia, so the T cells may come from the graft donor. This chain links TRBV5-1 with TRBJ2-1; 10 positions agree with TRBD2. The source was PBMCs, mostly from graft donor cells, collected 360 days after TCRalphabeta/CD19-depleted stem cell transplant. The CDR3 is CASSLEASGGNEQFF. The DNA of the CDR3 is TGCGCCAGCAGCTTGGAGGCTAGCGGGGGAAATGAGCAGTTCTTC.